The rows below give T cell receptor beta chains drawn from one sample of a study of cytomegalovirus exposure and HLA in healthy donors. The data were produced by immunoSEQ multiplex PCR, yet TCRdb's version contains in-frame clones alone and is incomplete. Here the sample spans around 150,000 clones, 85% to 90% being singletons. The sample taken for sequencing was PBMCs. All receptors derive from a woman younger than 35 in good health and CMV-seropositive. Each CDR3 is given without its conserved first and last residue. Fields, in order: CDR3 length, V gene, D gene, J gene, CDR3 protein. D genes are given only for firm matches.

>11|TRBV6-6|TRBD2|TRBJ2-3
ASSSGRSDTQY
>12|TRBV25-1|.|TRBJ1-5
ASSQAGKGQPQH
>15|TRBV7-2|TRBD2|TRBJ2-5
ASSIAGLAGAWETQY
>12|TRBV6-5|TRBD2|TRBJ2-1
ASRRDYSSNEQF
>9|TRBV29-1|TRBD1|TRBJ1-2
SAEGARGYT
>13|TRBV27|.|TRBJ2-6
ASSPSGFGANVLT
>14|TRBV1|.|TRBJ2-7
TSSAQEEGNLYEQY
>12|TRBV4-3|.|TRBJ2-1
ASSHPDRFNEQF
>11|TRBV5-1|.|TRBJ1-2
ASSFGRETRYT
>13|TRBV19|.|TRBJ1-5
ASSMSGVGNQPQH
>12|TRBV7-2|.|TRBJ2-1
ASTQRPVGFEQF
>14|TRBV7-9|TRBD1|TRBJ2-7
ASSPRQGNGVDEQY
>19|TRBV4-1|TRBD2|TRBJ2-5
ASSQDYGLAGGPGYQETQY
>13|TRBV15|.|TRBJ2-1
ATSRAGGFGSEQF
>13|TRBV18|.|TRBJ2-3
ASSPQQRATDTQY
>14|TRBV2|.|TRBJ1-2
ASSVPGHPKVRGYT
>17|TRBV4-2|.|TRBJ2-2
ASSRNFGLFTANTGELF
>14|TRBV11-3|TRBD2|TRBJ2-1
ASSPKSGRWNNEQF
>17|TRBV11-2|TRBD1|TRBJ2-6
ASSLWLGQGMAGANVLT
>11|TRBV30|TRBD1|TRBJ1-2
AWSYRGGYGYT
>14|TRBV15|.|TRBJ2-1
ATSSFGWGEDNEQF
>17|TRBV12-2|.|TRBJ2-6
ASRFALEQLRPGANVLT
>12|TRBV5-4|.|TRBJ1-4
ASSLRGANEKLF
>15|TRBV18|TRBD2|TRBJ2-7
ASSLAGTSGILSEQY
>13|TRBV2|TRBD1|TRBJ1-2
ASSGPGQGLYGYT
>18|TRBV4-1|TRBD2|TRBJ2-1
ASSQDRLAGLQFLYNEQF
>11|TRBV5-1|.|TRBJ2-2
ASSSLNTGELF
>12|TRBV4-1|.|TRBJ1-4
ASRGGAGREKLF
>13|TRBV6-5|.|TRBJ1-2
ASSYSPAGDYGYT
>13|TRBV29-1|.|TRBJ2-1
SVEGRRVQANEQF
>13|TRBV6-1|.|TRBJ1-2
ASTQVSLGNYGYT
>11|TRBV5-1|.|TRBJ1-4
ASSPGANEKLF
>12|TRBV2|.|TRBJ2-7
ASRQMRTIYEQY
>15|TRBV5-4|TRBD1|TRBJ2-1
ASSPRPGQGYYNEQF
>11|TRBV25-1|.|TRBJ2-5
ASSEYNEETQY
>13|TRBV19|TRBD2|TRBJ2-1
ASTIGTSIYNEQF
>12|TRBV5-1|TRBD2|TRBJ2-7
ASSARLAGGEQY
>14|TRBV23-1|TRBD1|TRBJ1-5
ASSRPAGQGGQPQH
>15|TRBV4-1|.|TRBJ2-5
ASSQGTPRQGGETQY
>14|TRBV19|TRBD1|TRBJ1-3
ASSSQTGTSGNTIY
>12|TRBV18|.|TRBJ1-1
ASSPAYGTTEAF